This T cell receptor (beta chain) was sequenced in a study of shared clonotypes between healthy human individuals. Study-wide context: A few men and a couple of women, aged 18 to 49, were donors. Three CD4 naive, three CD4 memory, two CD8 naive and one CD8 memory plate were used per donor. Broader study findings: Represented diversity (both genetic and exposure-history) was limited by the small number of donors. Among a handful of donors, approximately 4.6% of naive CD4 clonotypes were found in common.

Only in-frame clones appear in the TCRdb table, and some are missing; sequencing was by immunoSEQ multiplex PCR. The sample includes about 1,500,000 clones, approximately 97% of them seen just once. Regarding this clone: No antigen is known for it. Additional DNA sequences in this sample encode the identical CDR3.

The V and J ends lost 1 base and 8 bases respectively, with 15 bases between them. The CDR3 sequence is 14 residues long. Germline assignment: CDR1 SGHRS and CDR2 YFSETQ. The chain recombines TRBV5-1 with TRBJ1-2, with D perhaps TRBD1 (5 bases). The clonotype originates from a man aged 30-40 years in good health. The sample consisted of naive CD4+ T cells sorted from blood. The subset: CD45RA+ positively selected. The chain's CDR3 is CASSLPGTGGGYTF. Here the CDR3 DNA reads TGCGCCAGCAGCTTGCCGGGGACGGGGGGAGGCTACACCTTC.